This TCR beta chain was sequenced for a study of beta chain features in type 1 diabetes. Across the study: All samples combined gave over 100 million sorted cells for examination. Points from the study as a whole: Shorter TCRB CDR3s, moderately but significantly so, marked every one of the four CD4+ subsets in Type 1 diabetes patients.

What was sequenced were expressed TCRB transcripts, since all of the isolated RNA had been reverse transcribed. TCRdb's copy holds only in-frame clones and misses some; the assay was immunoSEQ multiplex PCR. This table holds some 900,000 clones, 17% found once. About this clone: What it recognizes is unknown. At one end the junction does not follow the germline gene, possibly because of a read error.

A heparinised blood draw that averaged roughly 110 mL was obtained once from each donor. This CDR3 spans 14 amino acids. CDR1 is SGHRS, CDR2 YFSETQ, per germline. The receptor was isolated from a woman in her late teens or twenties in good health. Material: naive CD4+ T cells from blood. The J gene is TRBJ2-5, the V gene TRBV5-1, with a weak D call TRBD2 (6 bases). For the CDR3, the DNA is TGCGCCAGCAGTTTGGACTACCTACAAGAGACCCAGTACTTC. Its translation is CASSLDYLQETQYF.